The count of the clone carrying this T cell receptor beta chain is one. Libraries were prepared by immunoSEQ multiplex PCR; TCRdb keeps only in-frame clonotypes and omits some of them. This sample yields 260,000 or so clones, of which roughly 87% are seen a single time; roughly 3% belongs to the top ten. Germline V lookup: CDR1 SGHTA, CDR2 FQGNSA. This CDR3 spans 13 amino acids. V was shortened by 1 base and J by 7 bases, with 8 bases between the two germline ends. These data belong to a study of cytomegalovirus exposure and HLA in healthy donors. The sequence was obtained from a young woman in good health and CMV-seronegative. Sequenced material: PBMCs. The chain combines TRBV7-2 with TRBJ1-5; D is undetermined. This CDR3 is CASSLEWEQPQHF. The CDR3 DNA follows: TGTGCCAGCAGCTTAGAGTGGGAGCAGCCCCAGCATTTT.